This T cell receptor beta chain was documented in a study of shared clonotypes between healthy human individuals. Study at large: The study used three CD4 naive, three CD4 memory, two CD8 naive and one CD8 memory plate per donor.

From germline, CDR1 is ENHRY and CDR2 SYGVKD. CDR3 length: 15 residues. The V gene end was trimmed by 0 bases and the J gene end by 6 bases; junction bases not matched to a gene: 6. The assay was immunoSEQ multiplex PCR, and TCRdb's table has in-frame clones only and misses some. There are about 2 million clones in the sample; about 95% occur only once, and around 1.1% lies in the top ten. Only CD45RO-negative cells positively selected for CCR7 counted as naive CD8 cells, so terminally differentiated effector memory CD45RA+ cells were excluded. Sequencing used naive CD8+ T cells sorted from blood. The TCR sequence derives from a man younger than 35 in good health. The chain uses TRBV10-3 and TRBJ2-7, with 9 bases that match TRBD1. The CDR3 loop is CAISESGQGLREQYF. CDR3 DNA: TGTGCCATCAGTGAGTCCGGACAGGGGTTGCGCGAGCAGTACTTC.